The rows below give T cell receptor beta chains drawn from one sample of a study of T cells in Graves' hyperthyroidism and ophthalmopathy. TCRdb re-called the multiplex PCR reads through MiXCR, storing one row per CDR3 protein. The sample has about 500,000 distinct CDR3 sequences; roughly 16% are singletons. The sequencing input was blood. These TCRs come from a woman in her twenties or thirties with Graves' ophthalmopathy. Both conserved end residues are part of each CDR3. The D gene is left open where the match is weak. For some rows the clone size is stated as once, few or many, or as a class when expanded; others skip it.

cdr3_aa: CASSPRSGFPGELFF
clone_size: few
cdr3_length: 15
j_call: TRBJ2-2
v_call: TRBV6-1
d_call: NA

cdr3_aa: CASSEPKTANYGYTF
clone_size: many
cdr3_length: 15
j_call: TRBJ1-2
v_call: TRBV28
d_call: NA

cdr3_aa: CSARDRKASGIASGTDTQYF
clone_size: many
cdr3_length: 20
j_call: TRBJ2-3
v_call: TRBV20-1
d_call: TRBD2

cdr3_aa: CASSVGQLATNEKLFF
clone_size: few
cdr3_length: 16
j_call: TRBJ1-4
v_call: TRBV9
d_call: NA

cdr3_aa: CASSAPQGTGNEQFF
clone_size: many
cdr3_length: 15
j_call: TRBJ2-1
v_call: TRBV2
d_call: NA

cdr3_aa: CASSFWGTGRTEAFF
clone_size: many
cdr3_length: 15
j_call: TRBJ1-1
v_call: TRBV7-8
d_call: NA

cdr3_aa: CASSEVGQGGQPQHF
clone_size: many
cdr3_length: 15
j_call: TRBJ1-5
v_call: TRBV2
d_call: NA

cdr3_aa: CASSITGQGSYNEQFF
clone_size: NA
cdr3_length: 16
j_call: TRBJ2-1
v_call: TRBV19
d_call: TRBD1

cdr3_aa: CAWSVRVSPFVGYNEQFF
clone_size: many
cdr3_length: 18
j_call: TRBJ2-1
v_call: TRBV30
d_call: NA

cdr3_aa: CAIGRTSGSYEQYF
clone_size: NA
cdr3_length: 14
j_call: TRBJ2-7
v_call: TRBV10-3
d_call: TRBD2

cdr3_aa: CATRDRGQYEQYF
clone_size: few
cdr3_length: 13
j_call: TRBJ2-7
v_call: TRBV7-9
d_call: TRBD1

cdr3_aa: CASSLLSQRGRDTEAFF
clone_size: many
cdr3_length: 17
j_call: TRBJ1-1
v_call: TRBV28
d_call: NA

cdr3_aa: CASSPNPRYSNQPQHF
clone_size: NA
cdr3_length: 16
j_call: TRBJ1-5
v_call: TRBV6-1
d_call: NA

cdr3_aa: CASSLTSSRHVEQFF
clone_size: many
cdr3_length: 15
j_call: TRBJ2-1
v_call: TRBV11-3
d_call: NA